This T cell receptor beta chain was recovered during a study of blood T cell repertoires in COVID-19. The wider study: The analysed material was cDNA or gDNA that came from T cells, B-cell-depleted T cells, or PBMCs.

The repertoire was sequenced with immunoSEQ multiplex PCR; TCRdb's copy has only in-frame clones and lacks some. The sample lists a few hundred thousand clones, about 91% seen once, with approximately 7.2% in the top ten. The CDR3 totals 15 residues. CDR1 and CDR2 (germline): LNHDA, SQIVND (reference sequence). V was clipped by 3 bases and J by 0 bases, with 12 bases between them. The rearrangement uses TRBV19 and TRBJ2-7, with a possible D match to TRBD1 (6 bases). The receptor comes from a woman between 25 and 40 years old who had recovered from COVID-19. The sequencing sample was made of peripheral blood. CDR3 nucleotides: TGTGCCAGTAGTATCACCGGGACAACCTCCTACGAGCAGTACTTC. Translated: CASSITGTTSYEQYF. The full variable domain, its missing parts supplied by reference TRBV19 and TRBJ2-7, is DGGITQSPKYLFRKEGQNVTLSCEQNLNHDAMYWYRQDPGQGLRLIYYSQIVNDFQKGDIAEGYSVSREKKESFPLTVTSAQKNPTAFYLCASSITGTTSYEQYFGPGTRLTVT.